The 18 T cell receptor beta chains reported below all come from one sample, sequenced in a study of shared clonotypes between healthy human individuals. Assay used: immunoSEQ multiplex PCR; TCRdb lists only in-frame clones, some missing. The sample includes a few million clones, approximately 95% of them seen just once. Material: naive CD4+ T cells from PBMCs. Subset: CD45RA+ positively selected. The receptors come from a man aged 18-30 years in good health. Some clones in this sample may be carry-over from other donors' samples.

The chain couples TRBV9 to TRBJ2-3; TRBD1 might be the D (6 bases). The CDR3 loop spans 14 amino acids. CDR1 is SGDLS and CDR2 is YYNGEE in the germline V gene. V dropped 4 bases and J dropped 2 bases, with 11 bases sitting between them. CDR3 sequence reads: CASSSRQVTDTQYF. CDR3 in DNA: TGTGCCAGCAGCTCCAGACAGGTCACAGATACGCAGTATTTT.

As for this clone: Other DNA sequences in this specimen translate into the identical CDR3. This chain joins TRBV28 and TRBJ1-2; D is unresolved. The ends were cut back, 6 bases at V and 3 bases at J, with 14 bases in the middle. This CDR3 region has 14 residues. The V gene's germline CDR1 is MDHEN and CDR2 SYDVKM. Written as DNA, the CDR3 is TGTGCCAGCAGCTTACCCCGACGGGACTATGGCTACACCTTC. It translates to CASSLPRRDYGYTF.

V usage is TRBV10-1 and J usage is TRBJ2-7, with TRBD2 matching 7 bases. CDR1 WNHNN and CDR2 SYGVQD come from the germline V gene (reference sequence). V lost 4 bases and J lost 4; bases outside the gene matches: 4. The CDR3 is made up of 13 amino acids. This chain's CDR3 is CASSGGLTYEQYF. CDR3 nucleotide sequence: TGCGCCAGCAGTGGGGGACTAACTTACGAGCAGTACTTC.

V gene TRBV10-3 combines with J gene TRBJ2-1, with TRBD1 matching 9 bases. The CDR3 totals 15 residues. V was clipped by 4 bases and J by 4 bases; unmatched bases: 5. The V gene's germline CDR1 is ENHRY and CDR2 SYGVKD. In DNA form, the CDR3 reads TGTGCCATCAGTGCCTCAGGACAGGGGTACAATGAGCAGTTCTTC. This gives the protein CAISASGQGYNEQFF.

The V gene is TRBV6-1, the J gene TRBJ2-5; no firm D call. There are 13 residues in the CDR3. V dropped 1 base and J dropped 1 base, with 4 bases sitting between them. Germline CDR1 and CDR2: MNHNS and SASEGT. CDR3 region: CASSEDLQETQYF. The CDR3 DNA reads as TGTGCCAGCAGTGAAGACCTCCAAGAGACCCAGTACTTC.

Worth noting for this clone: This CDR3 is also generated by other DNA sequences in the sample. The V and J genes are TRBV30 and TRBJ1-5, with D unresolved. Trimming cost V 2 bases and J 1 base, with 6 bases left between them. The CDR3 runs 13 residues. Per the germline V gene, CDR1 is GTSNPN and CDR2 is SVGIG (reference sequence). The CDR3 coding sequence is TGTGCCTGGAGTTCGGGAAGCAATCAGCCCCAGCATTTT. Translation gives CAWSSGSNQPQHF.

Regarding this clone: This sample also contains other DNA sequences that code for the same CDR3. The chain employs TRBV7-9 and TRBJ1-4; 10 bases align to TRBD1. Germline CDR1 reads SEHNR; CDR2 reads FQNEAQ (reference sequence). The V segment lost 5 bases and the J segment 7 bases; nucleotides outside the gene matches: 4. This CDR3 is built from 14 residues. CDR3 in amino acids: CASSLGQGFEKLFF. CDR3 nucleotides: TGTGCCAGCAGCCTGGGACAGGGGTTTGAAAAACTGTTTTTT.

The chain couples TRBV5-1 to TRBJ1-2; D gene unclear. CDR3 length equals 14 residues. The V gene lost 4 bases and the J gene lost 2 bases, with 12 bases spanning the gap. CDR1 and CDR2 (germline): SGHRS, YFSETQ. The CDR3: CASSTTGLNYGYTF. CDR3 nucleotide sequence: TGCGCCAGCAGCACCACCGGGCTCAACTATGGCTACACCTTC.

The V call is TRBV28, the J call TRBJ2-1; TRBD2 matches at 8 bases. The CDR3 loop spans 16 amino acids. Looked up from germline, CDR1 is MDHEN and CDR2 is SYDVKM. V trimming: 6 bases; J trimming: 6 bases; junction bases outside the gene matches: 13. Written as DNA, the CDR3 is TGTGCCAGCAGCCCCCCGGTGCGACTAGCGAGCAATGAGCAGTTCTTC. It specifies CASSPPVRLASNEQFF.

The J gene is TRBJ2-1, the V gene TRBV7-9, with 7 bases fitting TRBD2. This CDR3 spans 17 amino acids. The V segment lost 1 base and the J segment 4 bases; nucleotides outside the gene matches: 10. The germline CDR1 and CDR2 sequences are SEHNR and FQNEAQ (reference sequence). DNA of the CDR3: TGTGCCAGCAGCTTAGAGTCCGCGGGAGTAGGTTACAATGAGCAGTTCTTC. Protein: CASSLESAGVGYNEQFF. Based on the CDR3 plus reference TRBV7-9 and TRBJ2-1, the full variable domain is DTGVSQNPRHKITKRGQNVTFRCDPISEHNRLYWYRQTLGQGPEFLTYFQNEAQLEKSRLLSDRFSAERPKGSFSTLEIQRTEQGDSAMYLCASSLESAGVGYNEQFFGPGTRLTVL.

This chain links TRBV10-3 with TRBJ1-5, with D tentatively TRBD1 (5 bases). CDR3 length: 16 amino acids. Trimming removed 8 bases at V and 1 base at J, with 18 bases between. CDR1 is ENHRY and CDR2 is SYGVKD in the germline V gene. CDR3 bases: TGTGCCATCGGCCCCCGGGGGGATGGGAGCAATCAGCCCCAGCATTTT. Protein: CAIGPRGDGSNQPQHF.

The V gene is TRBV18, the J gene TRBJ1-2, with D perhaps TRBD1 (5 bases). Trimming removed 6 bases from V and 2 bases from J, with 10 bases in between. Germline loops: CDR1 KGHSH, CDR2 LQKENI. The CDR3 extends over 13 amino acids. The CDR3 here is CASSDDRNYGYTF. The CDR3 DNA follows: TGTGCCAGCTCCGACGACAGAAACTATGGCTACACCTTC.

In this sample, this clone turned up once. The chain employs TRBV6-6 and TRBJ2-7, with D unclear. Germline CDR1 is MNHNY and CDR2 is SVGAGI (reference sequence). The CDR3 loop spans 12 amino acids. V shed 2 bases and J shed 4 bases, with 6 bases lying between them. CDR3 loop: CASSYDGYEQYF. The CDR3 nucleotides are TGTGCCAGCAGTTACGATGGTTACGAGCAGTACTTC.

CDR3 in amino acids: CASRKPGQGTLNGYTF. CDR3 nucleotides: TGTGCCAGCAGGAAACCGGGACAGGGGACCCTTAATGGCTACACCTTC. This chain links TRBV28 with TRBJ1-2; TRBD1 agrees at 10 bases. The CDR3 is made up of 16 amino acids. CDR1 MDHEN and CDR2 SYDVKM come from the germline V gene. The trim removed 6 bases at V and 6 bases at J, leaving 13 bases unmatched.

This chain links TRBV6-5 with TRBJ2-4, with D possibly being TRBD1 (7 bases). The V gene's germline CDR1 is MNHEY and CDR2 SVGAGI. Trimming pared 7 bases from V and 1 base from J, leaving 11 bases between. This CDR3 has 14 amino acids. This chain's CDR3 is CASMSGGAKNIQYF. DNA of the CDR3: TGTGCCAGCATGTCAGGGGGGGCCAAAAACATTCAGTACTTC.

J is TRBJ1-6 and V is TRBV28; 8 bases map to TRBD1. Germline V gives CDR1 MDHEN, CDR2 SYDVKM. The V segment lost 8 bases and the J segment 10 bases; nucleotides outside the gene matches: 1. This CDR3 spans 11 amino acids. The CDR3 sequence: CASRDRSPLHF. CDR3 in DNA: TGTGCCAGCCGGGACAGGTCACCCCTCCACTTT.

The chain couples TRBV6-6 to TRBJ1-1, with 9 bases matching TRBD1. J was trimmed by 5 bases and V by 4 bases; bases with no gene match: 8. Germline values: CDR1 MNHNY, CDR2 SVGAGI (reference sequence). The CDR3 loop spans 15 amino acids. The chain's CDR3 is CASSFHRDRVTEAFF. Written as DNA, the CDR3 is TGTGCCAGCAGTTTTCACCGGGACAGGGTAACTGAAGCTTTCTTT.

The V call is TRBV9, the J call TRBJ2-1; D is perhaps TRBD1 (5 bases). The CDR3 runs to 14 residues. The ends were cut back, 3 bases at V and 15 bases at J, with 22 bases in the middle. Germline assignment: CDR1 SGDLS and CDR2 YYNGEE. CDR3 amino acids: CASSAGGAGGFRFF. In DNA form, the CDR3 reads TGTGCCAGCAGCGCGGGTGGGGCTGGTGGATTCCGGTTCTTC.